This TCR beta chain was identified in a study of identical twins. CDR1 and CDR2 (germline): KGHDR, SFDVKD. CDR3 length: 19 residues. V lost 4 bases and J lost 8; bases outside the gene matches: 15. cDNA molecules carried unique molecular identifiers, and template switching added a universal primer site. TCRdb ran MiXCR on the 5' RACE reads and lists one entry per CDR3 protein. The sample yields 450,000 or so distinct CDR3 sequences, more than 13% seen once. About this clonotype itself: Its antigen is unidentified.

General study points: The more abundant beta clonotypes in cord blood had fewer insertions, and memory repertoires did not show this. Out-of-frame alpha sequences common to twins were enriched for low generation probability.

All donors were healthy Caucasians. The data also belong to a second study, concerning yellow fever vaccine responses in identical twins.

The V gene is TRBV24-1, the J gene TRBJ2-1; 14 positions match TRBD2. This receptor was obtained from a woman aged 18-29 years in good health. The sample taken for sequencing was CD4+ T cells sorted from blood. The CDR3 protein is CATSDNGLAGGGGVDEQFF. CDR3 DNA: TGTGCCACCAGTGACAATGGACTAGCGGGAGGAGGGGGGGTAGATGAGCAGTTCTTC.